The entry below describes one TCR beta chain. Its antigen is undetermined. The CDR3 totals 11 residues. V was cut by 5 bases and J by 4 bases, with 3 bases left in between. Germline V lookup: CDR1 MNHGY, CDR2 SVAAGI. Healthy adults negative for HIV, lacking recent acute infections or vaccinations, served as donors. The investigators split CD4+ cells into a CD45RA+ naive subset and a CD45RA-negative memory subset. The method was immunoSEQ multiplex PCR; TCRdb's version includes in-frame clones alone and lacks a portion of them. The sample carries roughly 1,500,000 clones, about 98.5% recorded once. This record comes from a study of shared clonotypes between healthy human individuals. The study's findings and limits: Compared with clonotypes that all four donors shared, non-shared clonotypes had lower generation probabilities. Among a handful of donors, about 4.6% of naive CD4 clonotypes were found in common.

The source of this sequence is a man aged 25 to 40 in good health. The chain is built from TRBV6-9 and TRBJ1-5, with D hard to call. The specimen sequenced was naive CD4+ T cells sorted from blood. This sample's subset: CD45RA+ positively selected. The CDR3 protein is CASSRNQPQHF. In DNA, the CDR3 is TGTGCCAGCAGTCGGAATCAGCCCCAGCATTTT.